This TCR beta chain is drawn from a study of blood T cells in healthy people across ages. PCR was performed a second time for about 6 to 12 cycles using a sample-barcoded 5' primer and a J-beta primer mix. One entry per CDR3 protein, called by TCRdb with MiXCR from the 5' RACE reads. The repertoire holds approximately 800,000 distinct CDR3 sequences, with under 40% as singletons. The V segment lost 3 bases and the J segment 4 bases; nucleotides outside the gene matches: 6. From germline, CDR1 is KGHSH and CDR2 LQKENI. This CDR3 comprises 15 residues. The gene calls are TRBV18 and TRBJ2-7; 10 bases agree with TRBD1. The sequenced sample was blood. The receptor was isolated from a man aged 18 to 29 in good health. CDR3 residues: CASSPRTGGLYEQYF. Written as DNA, the CDR3 is TGTGCCAGCTCACCCCGGACAGGGGGTCTTTACGAGCAGTACTTC.